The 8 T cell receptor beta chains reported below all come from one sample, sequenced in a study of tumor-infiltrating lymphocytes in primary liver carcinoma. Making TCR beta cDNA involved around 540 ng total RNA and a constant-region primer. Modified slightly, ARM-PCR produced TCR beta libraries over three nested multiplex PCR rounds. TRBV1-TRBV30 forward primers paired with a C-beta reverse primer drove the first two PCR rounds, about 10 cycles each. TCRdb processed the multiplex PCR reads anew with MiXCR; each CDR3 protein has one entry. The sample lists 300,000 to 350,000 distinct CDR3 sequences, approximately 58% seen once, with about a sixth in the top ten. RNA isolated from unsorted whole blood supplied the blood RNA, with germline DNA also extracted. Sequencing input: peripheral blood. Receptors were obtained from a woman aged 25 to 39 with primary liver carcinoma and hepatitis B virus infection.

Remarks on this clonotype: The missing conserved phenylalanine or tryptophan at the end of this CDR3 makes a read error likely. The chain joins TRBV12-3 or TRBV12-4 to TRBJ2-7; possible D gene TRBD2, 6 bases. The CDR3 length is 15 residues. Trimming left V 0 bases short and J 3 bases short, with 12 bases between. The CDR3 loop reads CASSLALAYDYEQYL. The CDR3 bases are TGTGCCAGCAGTTTAGCGCTAGCGTACGACTACGAGCAGTACCTC.

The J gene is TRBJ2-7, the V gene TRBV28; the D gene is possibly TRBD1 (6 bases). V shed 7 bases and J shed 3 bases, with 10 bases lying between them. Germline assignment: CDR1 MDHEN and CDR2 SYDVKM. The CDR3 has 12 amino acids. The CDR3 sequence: CASTRTDYEQYF. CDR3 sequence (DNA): TGTGCCAGCACCCGGACAGACTACGAGCAGTACTTC.

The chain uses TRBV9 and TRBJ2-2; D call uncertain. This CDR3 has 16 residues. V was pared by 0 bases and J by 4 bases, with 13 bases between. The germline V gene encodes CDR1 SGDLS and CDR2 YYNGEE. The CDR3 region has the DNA TGTGCCAGCAGCGTAGCTCCGGATGCCAGCACCGGGGAGCTGTTTTTT. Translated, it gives CASSVAPDASTGELFF.

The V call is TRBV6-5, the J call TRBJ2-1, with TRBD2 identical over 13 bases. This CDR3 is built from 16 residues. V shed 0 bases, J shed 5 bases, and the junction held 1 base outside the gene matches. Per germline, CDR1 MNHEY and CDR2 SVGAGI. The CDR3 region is CASSYSTSGRNNEQFF. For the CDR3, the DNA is TGTGCCAGCAGTTACTCGACTAGCGGGAGGAACAATGAGCAGTTCTTC.

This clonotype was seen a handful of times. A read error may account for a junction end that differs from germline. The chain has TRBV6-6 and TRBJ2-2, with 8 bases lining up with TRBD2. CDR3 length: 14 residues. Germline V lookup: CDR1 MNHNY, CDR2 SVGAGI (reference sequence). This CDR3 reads CASSKSGSPGEPFF. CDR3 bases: TGTGCCAGCAGCAAGAGCGGGAGCCCCGGGGAGCCGTTTTTT.

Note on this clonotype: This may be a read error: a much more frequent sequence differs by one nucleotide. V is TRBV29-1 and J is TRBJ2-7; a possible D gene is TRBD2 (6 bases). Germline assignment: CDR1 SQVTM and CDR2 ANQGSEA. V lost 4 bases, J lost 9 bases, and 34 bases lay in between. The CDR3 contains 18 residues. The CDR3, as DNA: TGCAGCGTTGTATTGACGGGAGTCGATGACCACCCTCGAATCAGGCAGTACTTC. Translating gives CSVVLTGVDDHPRIRQYF.

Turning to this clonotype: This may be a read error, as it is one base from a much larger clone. The CDR3 region is CVSSLGPRTEAFF. The CDR3 DNA reads TGTGTCAGCAGTTTAGGGCCACGTACTGAAGCTTTCTTT. This chain uses TRBV12-3 or TRBV12-4 with TRBJ1-1; D remains unclear. The CDR3 sequence is 13 residues long.

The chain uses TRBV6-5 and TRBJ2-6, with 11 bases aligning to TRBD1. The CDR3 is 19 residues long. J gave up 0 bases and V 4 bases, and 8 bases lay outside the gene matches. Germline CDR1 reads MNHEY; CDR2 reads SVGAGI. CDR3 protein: CASSFLPGQGGSGANVLTF. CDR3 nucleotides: TGTGCCAGCAGTTTCCTTCCGGGACAGGGGGGCTCTGGGGCCAACGTCCTGACTTTC.